Below, 26 T cell receptor beta chains from the same sample are listed, as sequenced in a study of blood T cell repertoires in COVID-19. TCRdb's copy holds only in-frame clones and misses some; the assay was immunoSEQ multiplex PCR. The profile shows tens of thousands of clones, roughly 80% of them singletons. Material for sequencing was peripheral blood. All receptors derive from a human donor in a cohort sampled during active COVID-19.

This chain joins TRBV3-1 (or the pseudogene TRBV3-2) and TRBJ2-5; 9 nucleotides line up with TRBD2. The trim removed 4 bases at V and 5 bases at J, leaving 14 bases unmatched. CDR1 is LGHDT and CDR2 is YNNKEL in the germline V gene (reference sequence). The CDR3 sequence is 17 residues long. CDR3 amino acids: CASSRRATSGPQETQYF. For the CDR3, the DNA is TGTGCCAGCAGCCGACGAGCGACTAGCGGACCCCAGGAGACCCAGTACTTC.

The rearrangement joins TRBV15 to TRBJ1-2; D unclear. The CDR3 runs to 15 residues. Germline CDR1 and CDR2: LNHNV and YYDKDF (reference sequence). V was clipped by 6 bases and J by 4 bases, with 18 bases between them. In DNA form, the CDR3 reads TGTGCCACCAGTTCTTCCTACAGTTCCCGCTATGGCTACACCTTC. Its protein is CATSSSYSSRYGYTF.

In DNA, the CDR3 is TGTGCCTGGAGTTGGCAGACCGGGGAGCTGTTTTTT. This codes for CAWSWQTGELFF. J is TRBJ2-2 and V is TRBV30, with D hard to call. The CDR3 loop spans 12 amino acids. V was pared by 2 bases and J by 5 bases, with 6 bases between. The V gene's germline CDR1 is GTSNPN and CDR2 SVGIG (reference sequence).

This chain links TRBV27 with TRBJ2-1; 10 nucleotides agree with TRBD1. From germline, CDR1 is MNHEY and CDR2 SMNVEV (reference sequence). After removal of 7 bases from V and 5 bases from J, the junction contained 8 bases not matched to a gene. The CDR3 totals 15 residues. DNA for the CDR3: TGTGCCAGCATTGGTACCGACAGGGGGCACAATGAGCAGTTCTTC. Protein product: CASIGTDRGHNEQFF.

V and J are TRBV29-1 and TRBJ1-2; 7 bases match TRBD1. V shed 6 bases, J shed 8 bases, and the junction held 9 bases outside the gene matches. CDR1 is SQVTM, CDR2 ANQGSEA, per germline. This CDR3 is 12 amino acids long. The DNA for the CDR3 is TGCAGCGTCACCGGGACAGATAAAGGCTACACCTTC. It specifies CSVTGTDKGYTF.

This clone was seen a single time. The chain combines TRBV5-5 with TRBJ2-7; tentatively, D is TRBD1 (5 bases). V lost 0 bases, J lost 5 bases, and 18 bases lay in between. This CDR3 has 16 amino acids. CDR1 and CDR2 (germline): SGHKS, YYEKEE (reference sequence). In nucleotides, the CDR3 is TGTGCCAGCAGCTTGGTGGGGCGGACCGACTTGGACGAGCAGTACTTC. This translates into CASSLVGRTDLDEQYF.

The J gene is TRBJ2-1, the V gene TRBV20-1, with 13 bases aligning to TRBD2. From germline, CDR1 is DFQATT and CDR2 SNEGSKA (reference sequence). The CDR3 loop spans 17 amino acids. After removal of 3 bases from V and 2 bases from J, the junction contained 7 bases not matched to a gene. CDR3 sequence (DNA): TGCAGTGCTAGTAAAAGGACTAGCGGGAGACCCTACAATGAGCAGTTCTTC. Translating gives CSASKRTSGRPYNEQFF.

Of note for this clone: The junction differs from germline at one of its ends, possibly a read error. This chain uses TRBV6-1 with TRBJ1-1; D gene unclear. This CDR3 has 11 residues. Germline lookup yields CDR1 MNHNS and CDR2 SASEGT. The CDR3 sequence is CASSEGPTGAF. The DNA for the CDR3 is TGTGCCAGCAGTGAAGGCCCCACCGGTGCGTTT.

The chain combines TRBV27 with TRBJ1-5; 10 bases map to TRBD1. V shed 5 bases, J shed 1 base, and the junction held 5 bases outside the gene matches. Germline lookup yields CDR1 MNHEY and CDR2 SMNVEV (reference sequence). The CDR3 is 16 residues long. The CDR3 sequence is CASSTLTGGSNQPQHF. For the CDR3, the DNA is TGTGCCAGCAGTACCCTGACAGGGGGCAGCAATCAGCCCCAGCATTTT.

The chain has TRBV11-2 and TRBJ2-3; 9 bases map to TRBD2. Per germline, CDR1 SGHAT and CDR2 FQNNGV. CDR3 length: 17 amino acids. V was pared by 5 bases and J by 5 bases, with 14 bases of the junction left unmatched. In DNA, the CDR3 is TGTGCCAGCAGCCCTGCGAGGGAGCTAGCGGGGCTAGATACGCAGTATTTT. Translated: CASSPARELAGLDTQYF.

This rearrangement joins TRBV5-1 to TRBJ2-7; TRBD1 matches at 9 bases. J lost 2 bases, V lost 4 bases, and 7 bases had no gene match. This CDR3 has 15 amino acids. CDR1 is SGHRS and CDR2 is YFSETQ in the germline V gene. CDR3 sequence: CASSPGQGPPYEQYF. CDR3 nucleotides: TGCGCCAGCAGCCCGGGACAGGGTCCCCCCTACGAGCAGTACTTC.

The V and J genes are TRBV28 and TRBJ1-3, with no clear D. Germline loops: CDR1 MDHEN, CDR2 SYDVKM. V was shortened by 5 bases and J by 6 bases, with 8 bases between the two germline ends. This CDR3 has 12 residues. CDR3 amino acids: CASSTSQNTIYF. Written as DNA, the CDR3 is TGTGCCAGCAGTACCAGTCAAAACACCATATATTTT.

This chain connects TRBV4-1 to TRBJ2-7; D not certain. The germline V and J ends were trimmed by 2 bases and 3 bases, with 14 bases remaining between them. The CDR3 is 15 amino acids. Per germline, CDR1 MGHRA and CDR2 YSYEKL. The CDR3 reads CASSQFLRNNYEQYF. CDR3 DNA: TGCGCCAGCAGCCAATTCCTGCGAAATAACTACGAGCAGTACTTC.

This clone was found once. The chain couples TRBV30 to TRBJ2-7; 11 nucleotides line up with TRBD2. CDR1 and CDR2 from the germline V gene are GTSNPN and SVGIG (reference sequence). V was clipped by 3 bases and J by 3 bases; unmatched bases: 13. CDR3 size: 17 residues. The CDR3 here is CAWSHTLTSGRIYEQYF. The CDR3 DNA follows: TGTGCCTGGAGCCACACTCTCACTAGCGGGAGAATCTACGAGCAGTACTTC. The variable domain in full, with the rest retrieved from reference TRBV30 and TRBJ2-7, is SQTIHQWPATLVQPVGSPLSLECTVEGTSNPNLYWYRQAAGRGLQLLFYSVGIGQISSEVPQNLSASRPQDRQFILSSKKLLLSDSGFYLCAWSHTLTSGRIYEQYFGPGTRLTVT.

This clone was observed a single time. The CDR3 DNA reads TGTGCCAGCCTAGATTTAGAGACCCAGTACTTC. Its translation is CASLDLETQYF. The gene calls are TRBV28 and TRBJ2-5, with D unclear. The V end was cut by 8 bases, the J end by 4 bases, with 8 bases between. The CDR3 is made up of 11 amino acids. In germline, CDR1 is MDHEN, CDR2 SYDVKM.

This chain links TRBV30 with TRBJ1-4; 12 nucleotides line up with TRBD1. Germline CDR1 reads GTSNPN; CDR2 reads SVGIG (reference sequence). V lost 0 bases, J lost 8 bases, and 4 bases stayed unmatched. The CDR3 runs 15 residues. This CDR3 is CAWSVTGTGGEKLFF. The DNA of the CDR3 is TGTGCCTGGAGTGTTACCGGGACAGGGGGCGAAAAACTGTTTTTT.

This clone came up a few times. The chain carries TRBV19 and TRBJ2-2; unclear D gene. V lost 5 bases and J lost 6, with 10 bases in between. This CDR3 has 13 residues. Germline loops: CDR1 LNHDA, CDR2 SQIVND (reference sequence). This CDR3 is CASSPQLSGELFF. CDR3 sequence (DNA): TGTGCCAGTAGTCCTCAACTATCCGGGGAGCTGTTTTTT.

This rearrangement joins TRBV7-9 to TRBJ1-2; 10 bases are shared with TRBD1. The CDR3 has 16 residues. Germline V gene lookup returns CDR1 SEHNR and CDR2 FQNEAQ (reference sequence). The J segment lost 5 bases and the V segment lost 4 bases, leaving 10 bases of the junction unmatched. Written as DNA, the CDR3 is TGTGCCAGCAGCTCTTCGGTCCGGGACAGGGGTTATGGCTACACCTTC. It yields the protein CASSSSVRDRGYGYTF. Supplemented by reference TRBV7-9 and TRBJ1-2, the full variable domain reads DTGVSQNPRHKITKRGQNVTFRCDPISEHNRLYWYRQTLGQGPEFLTYFQNEAQLEKSRLLSDRFSAERPKGSFSTLEIQRTEQGDSAMYLCASSSSVRDRGYGYTFGSGTRLTVV.

The chain recombines TRBV5-1 with TRBJ2-1; 8 bases fit TRBD2. This CDR3 spans 14 amino acids. Per germline, CDR1 SGHRS and CDR2 YFSETQ. V gave up 3 bases and J gave up 5 bases; unmatched junction bases: 4. CDR3: CASSWTSRDNEQFF. The CDR3 DNA follows: TGCGCCAGCAGCTGGACTAGCAGGGACAATGAGCAGTTCTTC.

The chain is built from TRBV11-3 and TRBJ2-1, with TRBD2 matching 11 bases. The CDR3 has 14 amino acids. Looked up from germline, CDR1 is SGHNT and CDR2 is YENEEA. J lost 8 bases, V lost 5 bases, and 5 bases had no gene match. The CDR3 loop is CASSLAGGSHEQFF. The CDR3 nucleotides are TGTGCCAGCAGCCTAGCGGGGGGTTCCCATGAGCAGTTCTTC.

V and J are TRBV28 and TRBJ2-5; D perhaps matches TRBD1 (6 bases). V was pared by 3 bases and J by 5 bases, with 19 bases between. Germline V gene lookup returns CDR1 MDHEN and CDR2 SYDVKM. This CDR3 is 16 amino acids long. Here the CDR3 DNA reads TGTGCCAGCAGTTTGGGCAGGGGAGCCAAGACGGAGACCCAGTACTTC. Protein sequence: CASSLGRGAKTETQYF.

The V and J genes are TRBV18 and TRBJ1-6; no clear D. The CDR3 covers 15 residues. Looked up from germline, CDR1 is KGHSH and CDR2 is LQKENI. V lost 2 bases to trimming and J lost 3 bases, with 8 bases between them. DNA of the CDR3: TGTGCCAGCTCACCAGAGGCAAACTATAATTCACCCCTCCACTTT. This gives the protein CASSPEANYNSPLHF.

The rearrangement joins TRBV19 to TRBJ2-7; the D gene is possibly TRBD2 (8 bases). Deletions cut 11 bases from V and 2 bases from J, with 16 bases between. CDR3 length: 13 residues. Germline lookup yields CDR1 LNHDA and CDR2 SQIVND (reference sequence). CDR3 nucleotide sequence: TGTGCCTCGGGGGGGGACAGACCCTACGAGCAGTACTTC. Translated: CASGGDRPYEQYF.

This clone turned up a few times. The gene calls are TRBV7-9 and TRBJ1-5; D is undetermined. Germline CDR1 is SEHNR and CDR2 is FQNEAQ (reference sequence). This CDR3 is 13 amino acids long. Trimming took off 3 bases at V and 0 bases at J, with 3 bases between the two ends. The CDR3 sequence is CASSFGSNQPQHF. The CDR3 DNA reads as TGTGCCAGCAGCTTCGGTAGCAATCAGCCCCAGCATTTT.

DNA for the CDR3: TGTGCCAGCAGCCCTTTAGCGGGAGCCTACAATGAGCAGTTCTTC. Its protein is CASSPLAGAYNEQFF. This sequence joins TRBV7-6 and TRBJ2-1; 9 nucleotides align to TRBD2. The CDR3 has 15 residues. V lost 5 bases, J lost 2 bases, and 4 bases stayed unmatched. CDR1 is SGHVS and CDR2 is FNYEAQ in the germline V gene.

V is TRBV7-9 and J is TRBJ1-1; D is uncertain. The germline V gene encodes CDR1 SEHNR and CDR2 FQNEAQ (reference sequence). V was trimmed by 5 bases and J by 0 bases, leaving 16 bases between them. The CDR3 consists of 16 residues. The CDR3 is CASSPPPDIMNTEAFF. The CDR3 DNA follows: TGTGCCAGCAGCCCCCCCCCTGACATCATGAACACTGAAGCTTTCTTT.